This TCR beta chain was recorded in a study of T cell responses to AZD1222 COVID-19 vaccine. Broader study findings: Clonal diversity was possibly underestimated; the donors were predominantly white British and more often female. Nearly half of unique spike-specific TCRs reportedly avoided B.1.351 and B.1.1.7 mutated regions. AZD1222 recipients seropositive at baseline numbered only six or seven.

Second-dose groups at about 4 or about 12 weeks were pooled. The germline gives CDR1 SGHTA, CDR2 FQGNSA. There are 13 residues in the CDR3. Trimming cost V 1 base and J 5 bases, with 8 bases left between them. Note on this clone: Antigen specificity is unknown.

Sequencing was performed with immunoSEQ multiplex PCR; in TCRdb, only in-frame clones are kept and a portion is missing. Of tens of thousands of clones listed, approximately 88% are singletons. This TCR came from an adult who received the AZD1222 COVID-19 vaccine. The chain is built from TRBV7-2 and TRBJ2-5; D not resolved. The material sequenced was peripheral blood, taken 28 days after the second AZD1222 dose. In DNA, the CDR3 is TGTGCCAGCAGCTTAGTTAGATACGAGACCCAGTACTTC. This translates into CASSLVRYETQYF.